The T cell receptor beta chain described here comes from a study of high-grade serous ovarian cancer treatment subgroups (dated by TCRdb to about 2021). Regarding the study in general: A mean of around 13,000 reads and approximately 7,500 unique TCR beta rearrangements per sample was generated by sequencing. Each patient contributed one primary tumor and two metastatic tumor samples, giving under 95 samples in total. The cohort comprised roughly 30 patients: roughly 10 with no residual disease after primary surgery (R0), roughly 10 excellent NACT responders, and roughly 10 poor NACT responders. The study profiled TCR beta repertoires in high-grade serous ovarian cancer patients grouped by complete gross resection or neoadjuvant chemotherapy response under a laparoscopic triage algorithm.

The 90 tumor samples were subjected to high-throughput TCR profiling using ImmunoSEQ. On the authors' methods: Richness (unique productive sequences), clonality, evenness and relatedness were included as repertoire diversity metrics, and similarity between samples was assessed with the Bhattacharyya coefficient. A sensitivity analysis excluded TCRs with fewer than two reads and gave consistent conclusions. TCRdb re-hosts the immuneACCESS table, in-frame sequences only. Its copies lack some clones; in the studies checked, an unresolved V gene accounts for under half of them, and the cause for the rest is not known. The DNA gave D and trimming, while V, J and clone size come from that table. This sample gives 9,500 to 15,000 clones in total; roughly 85% of them show up just once. Of the sample, approximately 2.9% falls within the top ten clones. Tumor samples were collected prior to definitive surgery or chemotherapy. Genomic DNA was extracted by the MD Anderson Biospecimen Extraction Resource, and TCR sequencing was done by the MD Anderson Cancer Genomics Laboratory.

The full study reports these points: Tumors from the same patient had repertoire similarity ranging from 0.11 to 0.79, while tumors from different patients showed almost no similarity. TCR clonal relatedness showed a positive correlation with neoantigen level and a trend toward positive correlation with copy number variation and mutation load from whole-genome sequencing. The TCR repertoire analyses centered on CDR3, and CDR1 and CDR2 were not analyzed. Bulk tumor TCR sequencing lacked spatial information, limiting insight into HGSC tumor complexity and diversity.

To note about this clone: Its cognate antigen has yet to be identified. There are no base qualities to consult, and no much larger clone falls within one base.

From cysteine to phenylalanine, the CDR3 is 14 amino acids long. Solely the CDR3 DNA is kept, with 42 bases framed from the first base. CDR1 and CDR2 were assigned from the germline V gene as SGHDT and YYEEEE. Relative to germline, V is 3 bases shorter and J is 4 bases shorter, with 13 bases between their ends. The sample taken for sequencing was tumor tissue. In this chain, TRBV5-6 is recombined with TRBJ1-2; a tentative D match to TRBD1 spans 5 bases. The source is a human donor with high-grade serous ovarian cancer. CDR3 sequence: CASSSGPRGYGYTF. Read as DNA, the sequence is TGTGCCAGCAGCTCCGGACCTAGGGGCTATGGCTACACCTTC.